The 15 T cell receptor beta chains listed next were all sequenced from one sample in a study of T cell repertoires in cytomegalovirus infection. Their specific antigens are unknown. TCRdb redid the calling of the reads with MiXCR, one entry per CDR3 protein. Of about a million distinct CDR3 sequences detected, roughly 31% appear once; the ten largest clones hold roughly an eighth. The source was cultured CD8+ T cells from PBMCs, collected from culture after CMV antigen stimulation. Receptor source: a human donor in good health (CMV status not recorded). Some clones in this sample may be carry-over from other donors' samples.

In this sample, this clonotype turned up a few times. V is TRBV4-1 and J is TRBJ2-7; 10 bases agree with TRBD1. Germline values: CDR1 MGHRA, CDR2 YSYEKL. V lost 3 bases to trimming and J lost 5 bases; unmatched junction nucleotides: 4. The CDR3 consists of 14 residues. The CDR3 is CASSHGQGDDEQYF. Here the CDR3 DNA reads TGCGCCAGCAGCCACGGACAGGGGGACGACGAGCAGTACTTC.

A few counts support this clonotype. CDR3 protein: CASSHTPGGQETQYF. The CDR3, as DNA: TGCGCCAGCAGCCACACTCCGGGGGGACAAGAGACCCAGTACTTC. The chain employs TRBV4-1 and TRBJ2-5, with TRBD2 matching 7 bases. Trimming removed 3 bases from V and 2 bases from J; junction bases left unmatched: 6. Germline V gene data show CDR1 as MGHRA and CDR2 as YSYEKL. The CDR3 runs to 15 residues.

This clonotype was picked up a small number of times. The rearrangement links TRBV12-3 or TRBV12-4 to TRBJ2-7, with 8 bases fitting TRBD2. The CDR3 runs 13 residues. V lost 7 bases and J lost 7; bases outside the gene matches: 9. The CDR3 reads CASTLAGYGEQYF. The CDR3 nucleotides read TGTGCCAGCACCTTAGCGGGGTACGGGGAGCAGTACTTC.

The chain recombines TRBV4-2 with TRBJ2-1, with a tentative D call TRBD2 (5 bases). CDR1 is LGHNA and CDR2 is YNFKEQ in the germline V gene. V shed 0 bases and J shed 1 base, with 13 bases lying between them. The CDR3 covers 17 residues. As DNA, the CDR3 is TGTGCCAGCAGCCAAGACACTAGTTGGCGGTCCTACAATGAGCAGTTCTTC. Translating it yields CASSQDTSWRSYNEQFF.

The chain combines TRBV12-5 with TRBJ2-7, with a weak D call TRBD2 (5 bases). This CDR3 has 17 residues. CDR1 and CDR2 (germline): LGHNT, FRNRAP. V shed 1 base and J shed 1 base, with 17 bases lying between them. CDR3 DNA sequence: TGTGCTAGTGGTTTGGATGTAGCAGGTCCGGGGTCCTACGAGCAGTACTTC. Amino acid sequence: CASGLDVAGPGSYEQYF.

The sample holds a few counts of this clonotype. The rearrangement uses TRBV28 and TRBJ1-5; D is undetermined. The germline V and J ends were trimmed by 2 bases and 1 base, with 9 bases remaining between them. The CDR3 runs to 15 residues. The germline CDR1 and CDR2 sequences are MDHEN and SYDVKM. CDR3 sequence: CASSLNLRSNQPQHF. The CDR3 bases are TGTGCCAGCAGTTTAAACCTGCGCAGCAATCAGCCCCAGCATTTT.

A word on this clonotype: A much larger clone sits a single nucleotide away, making a read error possible. V is TRBV7-6 and J is TRBJ2-1; 8 nucleotides line up with TRBD2. J lost 8 bases, V lost 2 bases, and 8 bases had no gene match. The CDR3 runs 15 residues. The germline gives CDR1 SGHVS, CDR2 FNYEAQ. DNA for the CDR3: TGTGCCAGCAGCTTAAGCCGGGGGGGCTCGGATGAGCAGTTCTTC. It is translated as CASSLSRGGSDEQFF.

The chain has TRBV2 and TRBJ2-7, with TRBD2 as a possible D gene (5 bases). CDR3 length equals 16 residues. CDR1 and CDR2 (germline): SNHLY, FYNNEI. Trimming shortened V by 8 bases and J by 2 bases, and 22 bases separated the two germline ends. This chain's CDR3 is CASGIRGSEPPYEQYV. The CDR3 DNA is TGTGCCAGCGGAATACGGGGATCCGAACCGCCCTACGAGCAGTACGTC.

The chain joins TRBV2 to TRBJ2-7; 12 nucleotides match TRBD1. This CDR3 contains 15 residues. V gave up 8 bases and J gave up 5 bases; unmatched junction bases: 10. Germline V gene lookup returns CDR1 SNHLY and CDR2 FYNNEI. The CDR3 DNA reads TGTGCCAGCGCCCCAGCGGGGACAGGGGGCGACGAGCAGTACTTC. Amino acid sequence: CASAPAGTGGDEQYF.

This clonotype was found once. A much larger clone differs by one base, so this may be a read error. V and J are TRBV10-3 and TRBJ2-1, with TRBD2 identical over 10 bases. The CDR3 has 15 residues. J lost 2 bases, V lost 4 bases, and 2 bases had no gene match. The germline CDR1 and CDR2 sequences are ENHRY and SYGVKD. For the CDR3, the DNA is TGTGCCATCAGTGGTAGCGGGGGGACCTACAATGAGCAGTTCTTC. Translated, it gives CAISGSGGTYNEQFF.

In this sample, this clonotype turned up many times. V is TRBV7-8 and J is TRBJ2-1; D is unclear. Deletions cut 8 bases from V and 1 base from J, with 9 bases between. The germline gives CDR1 SGHVS, CDR2 FQNEAQ. The CDR3 totals 13 residues. CDR3 sequence reads: CASGESSYNEQFF. CDR3 nucleotide sequence: TGTGCCAGCGGGGAAAGTTCCTACAATGAGCAGTTCTTC.

There are a few counts of this clonotype. V gene TRBV6-5 combines with J gene TRBJ2-3; D tentatively fits TRBD1 or TRBD2 (5 bases each). The CDR3 spans 18 residues. CDR1 is MNHEY, CDR2 SVGAGI, per germline. V lost 5 bases and J 0 bases, leaving 21 bases between the germline ends. CDR3 bases: TGTGCCAGCAGTCTACCGGGACCCTTTCTTTTTAGCACAGATACGCAGTATTTT. This translates into CASSLPGPFLFSTDTQYF.

This clonotype was detected ten times or more. The chain recombines TRBV25-1 with TRBJ2-5; 8 bases fit TRBD1. This CDR3 region has 12 residues. The germline CDR1 and CDR2 sequences are MGHDK and SYGVNS. After removal of 8 bases from V and 5 bases from J, the junction contained 4 bases not matched to a gene. This CDR3 reads CASYTGGETQYF. The CDR3, as DNA: TGTGCCAGCTACACAGGGGGGGAGACCCAGTACTTC.

This clonotype was picked up a small number of times. V and J are TRBV19 and TRBJ2-3; D perhaps matches TRBD2 (6 bases). The V and J ends lost 6 bases and 2 bases respectively, with 12 bases between them. The CDR3 runs to 14 residues. Germline lookup yields CDR1 LNHDA and CDR2 SQIVND (reference sequence). Here the CDR3 reads CASSRGSNTDTQYF. The CDR3 DNA is TGTGCCAGTAGCCGGGGGAGCAACACAGATACGCAGTATTTT.

The genes are TRBV6-2 or TRBV6-3 and TRBJ2-1; D might be TRBD1 (6 bases). The CDR3 spans 16 residues. From germline, CDR1 is MNHEY and CDR2 SVGEGT. V lost 2 bases, J lost 6 bases, and 17 bases lay in between. The CDR3 DNA is TGTGCCAGCAGTTACCTGGTGGGGGCTGGGTCCAATGAGCAGTTCTTC. As protein: CASSYLVGAGSNEQFF.